This T cell receptor beta chain originates from a study of blood T cell repertoires in COVID-19 (dated by TCRdb to about 2020). As for the study more broadly: Collaborator samples came from the United States, Italy and Spain and covered acute and convalescent phases of COVID-19. Nearly every sample came with metadata listing a de-identified subject ID, COVID-19 status, age in years and sex. Where HLA class I and class II types were available, the types were taken from metadata supplied by the sample provider, not from assay-based typing. The samples were drawn from two sources: the first 160 participants of the ongoing ImmuneRACE study, and fewer than 1,500 subjects contributed by 6 global collaborators. The dataset comprised deeply sampled blood TCRbeta repertoires from subjects exposed to, actively infected with, or recovered from COVID-19. The repertoires were released in a freely available public database meant as a resource for research on the immune response to SARS-CoV-2. The prospective study material was composed of cDNA or gDNA derived from T cells, B-cell-depleted T cells, or PBMCs. Points the paper makes about the study in general: How much clinical and demographic metadata was included differed by source and by participant, and the metadata was provided uncurated.

CDR3 length: 13 amino acids, cysteine to phenylalanine. Here the CDR3 DNA is all that survives: 39 bases in frame from base 1. V and J lose 0 bases and 6 bases, and a span of 9 bases separates them. CDR1 and CDR2 (SGHRS, YFSETQ) derive from the germline V gene. Whole blood was collected in K2EDTA tubes by collaborating institutions according to the institutions' own protocols. For TCRbeta analysis, collaborators shipped samples in one of three forms: frozen whole blood, isolated PBMCs, or DNA extracted from either of those sample types. This clone showed up just a few times. What antigen it recognizes has not been identified. One base away there is no much larger clone; base qualities are not given. The immunoSEQ Assay, a bias-controlled multiplex PCR, was used to amplify TCRbeta CDR3 regions from genomic DNA. Per the original workflow: Nucleated cell counts per sample were estimated from amplification of reference gene primers within the assay. Sequence reads were collapsed and filtered to measure the absolute abundance of every unique TCRbeta CDR3 rearrangement. For each sample, productive Simpson clonality was calculated as the square root of Simpson's diversity index over productive rearrangements. The immuneACCESS repertoire file appears here via TCRdb, limited to in-frame rearrangements. These files lack a portion of the clones; in checked studies, under half of the deficit traces to unresolved V genes, and the cause of the others is not known. V and J calls plus clone size are reproduced from that table; the DNA served to infer D and trimming. The sample has about 180,000 clones on record, about 80% of them singletons. The ten largest clones take up about 1.6% of the sample.

The receptor comes from a human donor in a cohort sampled during active COVID-19. Sequenced input: peripheral blood. The chain is assembled from TRBV5-1 and TRBJ1-1, with no reliable assignment of the D segment. The CDR3 is CASSLAGSAEAFF. The bases read TGCGCCAGCAGCTTGGCCGGGTCCGCTGAAGCTTTCTTT.